These 28 T cell receptor beta chains were all obtained from the same sample, sequenced in a study of OX40 agonist ivuxolimab in advanced cancers. Here immunoSEQ multiplex PCR was the method, and the copy in TCRdb shows in-frame clones only, minus some. Counted here are over 45,000 clones, about 93% occurring once; the ten biggest clones make up 15% to 20%. The sample here was CD4+ or CD8+ T cells sorted from blood, taken in a trial of the OX40 agonist ivuxolimab. Every receptor here comes from an adult with an advanced solid tumor such as melanoma, head and neck, liver or kidney cancer.

This chain connects TRBV4-1 to TRBJ1-2, with TRBD1 matching 8 bases. The CDR3 is 17 amino acids. Germline V gene lookup returns CDR1 MGHRA and CDR2 YSYEKL. V lost 2 bases, J lost 3 bases, and 11 bases stayed unmatched. DNA for the CDR3: TGCGCCAGCAGCCAAACACCGGGACAGGCGATTTACTATGGCTACACCTTC. This sequence encodes CASSQTPGQAIYYGYTF.

The chain combines TRBV7-9 with TRBJ1-1, with TRBD1 as a possible D gene (6 bases). V was cut by 4 bases and J by 6 bases, with 18 bases left in between. CDR3 length: 15 residues. Germline V gives CDR1 SEHNR, CDR2 FQNEAQ (reference sequence). CDR3 DNA sequence: TGTGCCAGCAGCTCGTCACAGGGACCGAAGGCTGAAGCTTTCTTT. Translated: CASSSSQGPKAEAFF.

V usage is TRBV7-9 and J usage is TRBJ2-7, with 9 bases aligning to TRBD1. Germline loops: CDR1 SEHNR, CDR2 FQNEAQ (reference sequence). CDR3 length: 14 amino acids. Trimming at V came to 1 base and at J to 5 bases, leaving 3 bases not matched to a gene. The CDR3 region is CASSLVGTGHEQYF. The DNA of the CDR3 is TGTGCCAGCAGCTTAGTCGGGACAGGGCACGAGCAGTACTTC.

V is TRBV4-3 and J is TRBJ2-7; TRBD1 aligns across 9 bases. Germline V lookup: CDR1 LGHNA, CDR2 YSLEER. The junction had 6 bases not matched to a gene; V was cut back by 2 bases and J by 4 bases. The CDR3 runs 15 residues. The CDR3 DNA reads TGCGCCAGCAGCCAACTACAGGGGGCGTCGTACGAGCAGTACTTC. This encodes CASSQLQGASYEQYF.

The chain links TRBV29-1 to TRBJ1-1, with D unclear. Germline CDR1 is SQVTM and CDR2 is ANQGSEA. V gave up 4 bases and J gave up 7 bases, with 13 bases separating them. The CDR3 length is 12 residues. The CDR3 reads CSVAGDKLEAFF. CDR3 DNA sequence: TGCAGCGTTGCTGGAGACAAGCTTGAAGCTTTCTTT.

The chain employs TRBV28 and TRBJ2-1, with TRBD2 as a possible D gene (5 bases). V was clipped by 5 bases and J by 3 bases, with 11 bases between them. Germline values: CDR1 MDHEN, CDR2 SYDVKM. The CDR3 consists of 14 residues. The CDR3 region has the DNA TGTGCCAGCAGTATTTCCCGGGACTACAATGAGCAGTTCTTC. Translation: CASSISRDYNEQFF.

This sequence joins TRBV29-1 and TRBJ1-2, with TRBD1 as a possible D gene (6 bases). Germline values: CDR1 SQVTM, CDR2 ANQGSEA. The ends were cut back, 4 bases at V and 6 bases at J, with 15 bases in the middle. The length of the CDR3 is 13 residues. The CDR3 DNA is TGCAGCGTTGTAGAATCCTCAGGGGATGGCTACACCTTC. Translation gives CSVVESSGDGYTF.

This chain joins TRBV5-6 and TRBJ2-3; D is undetermined. Germline-derived CDR1 and CDR2 are SGHDT and YYEEEE. The CDR3 contains 13 residues. The V end lost 0 bases, the J end lost 9 bases, and 11 bases lay between the germline ends. The CDR3 DNA reads as TGTGCCAGCAGCTTGGTCGTGCAGGAGACGCAGTATTTT. Protein sequence: CASSLVVQETQYF. The entire variable domain, with the rest obtained from reference TRBV5-6 and TRBJ2-3, is as follows: DAGVTQSPTHLIKTRGQQVTLRCSPKSGHDTVSWYQQALGQGPQFIFQYYEEEERQRGNFPDRFSGHQFPNYSSELNVNALLLGDSALYLCASSLVVQETQYFGPGTRLTVL.

The chain uses TRBV7-8 and TRBJ2-7, with TRBD2 matching 10 bases. The germline V gene has CDR1 SGHVS and CDR2 FQNEAQ. V was pared by 6 bases and J by 2 bases, with 4 bases of the junction left unmatched. The CDR3 is 14 residues long. In DNA, the CDR3 is TGTGCCAGCAGTGCCCTAGCGGGAGCCTACGAGCAGTACTTC. This gives the protein CASSALAGAYEQYF.

This chain uses TRBV5-5 with TRBJ2-7, with TRBD2 matching over 8 bases. The V gene end was trimmed by 4 bases and the J gene end by 5 bases; junction bases not matched to a gene: 8. The V gene's germline CDR1 is SGHKS and CDR2 YYEKEE (reference sequence). This CDR3 has 14 amino acids. DNA for the CDR3: TGTGCCAGCAGCGGGGCGGGAGGAATGGACGAGCAGTACTTC. This sequence encodes CASSGAGGMDEQYF.

This sequence joins TRBV2 and TRBJ1-1, with D unclear. The V end lost 6 bases, the J end lost 8 bases, and 10 bases lay between the germline ends. CDR3 length equals 11 residues. The germline V gene encodes CDR1 SNHLY and CDR2 FYNNEI. CDR3 sequence (DNA): TGTGCCAGCAGCACGGCCGCAGAAGCTTTCTTT. It codes for CASSTAAEAFF.

The chain links TRBV4-3 to TRBJ1-2, with a possible D match to TRBD1 (5 bases). Germline values: CDR1 LGHNA, CDR2 YSLEER. The CDR3 runs to 14 residues. Trimming pared 0 bases from V and 4 bases from J, leaving 9 bases between. CDR3 in DNA: TGCGCCAGCAGCCAAGAACACGGGGGCTATGGCTACACCTTC. The encoded protein is CASSQEHGGYGYTF.

V is TRBV7-9 and J is TRBJ2-7, with 7 bases matching TRBD1. V gave up 5 bases and J gave up 0 bases; unmatched junction bases: 4. This CDR3 contains 14 residues. CDR1 and CDR2 from the germline V gene are SEHNR and FQNEAQ (reference sequence). CDR3 nucleotide sequence: TGTGCCAGCAGCCCGGGACAGAGCTCCTACGAGCAGTACTTC. Protein sequence: CASSPGQSSYEQYF.

The chain couples TRBV11-2 to TRBJ1-5; D is uncertain. The CDR3 sequence is 14 residues long. Trimming pared 1 base from V and 1 base from J, leaving 5 bases between. From germline, CDR1 is SGHAT and CDR2 FQNNGV. CDR3 loop: CASSLALSNQPQHF. CDR3 DNA: TGTGCCAGCAGCTTAGCACTGAGCAATCAGCCCCAGCATTTT.

The rearrangement links TRBV14 to TRBJ2-7, with 9 nucleotides matching TRBD1. V shed 4 bases, J shed 1 base, and the junction held 5 bases outside the gene matches. This CDR3 has 15 residues. Germline V gene sequence: CDR1 SGHDN, CDR2 FVKESK. The CDR3 sequence: CASSPLGQGSYEQYF. In DNA form, the CDR3 reads TGTGCCAGCAGCCCTCTGGGACAGGGATCCTACGAGCAGTACTTC.

The V gene is TRBV7-8, the J gene TRBJ2-3; D gene ambiguous. Germline loops: CDR1 SGHVS, CDR2 FQNEAQ. With 1 base removed from V and 2 bases from J, the gap between germline ends came to 10 bases. CDR3 length: 15 residues. The CDR3 bases are TGTGCCAGCAGCTTAGACGGGCAGTACACAGATACGCAGTATTTT. Residues: CASSLDGQYTDTQYF.

This chain links TRBV5-6 with TRBJ2-5; the match to TRBD2 covers 12 bases. Germline values: CDR1 SGHDT, CDR2 YYEEEE. V lost 7 bases, J lost 2 bases, and 3 bases stayed unmatched. The CDR3 extends over 14 amino acids. The CDR3, as DNA: TGTGCCAGCCTAGGGACTAGCGGGCAAGAGACCCAGTACTTC. Translation gives CASLGTSGQETQYF.

The chain combines TRBV28 with TRBJ2-7; D is possibly TRBD1 (6 bases). In germline, CDR1 is MDHEN, CDR2 SYDVKM. Trimming cost V 9 bases and J 1 base, with 13 bases left between them. This CDR3 has 13 amino acids. The CDR3 DNA reads TGTGCCAGTACAGGGTCCGGATCCTACGAGCAGTACTTC. It translates to CASTGSGSYEQYF.

Worth noting for this clone: The germline gene is not matched at one end of the junction; a read error may be the cause. V is TRBV5-8 and J is TRBJ2-7; D remains ambiguous. This CDR3 is 8 amino acids long. Germline lookup yields CDR1 SGHTS and CDR2 YDEGEE. The CDR3 DNA follows: TGTGCCAGCAGCTGGTGGAACTTC. This translates into CASSWWNF. The variable domain in full, with the rest retrieved from reference TRBV5-8 and TRBJ2-7, is EAGVTQSPTHLIKTRGQQATLRCSPISGHTSVYWYQQALGLGLQFLLWYDEGEERNRGNFPPRFSGRQFPNYSSELNVNALELEDSALYLCASSWWNFGPGTRLTVT.

The chain combines TRBV4-3 with TRBJ2-7; 7 bases fit TRBD2. CDR1 LGHNA and CDR2 YSLEER come from the germline V gene. J lost 0 bases, V lost 1 base, and 12 bases had no gene match. CDR3 length equals 18 residues. Written as DNA, the CDR3 is TGCGCCAGCAGCCAAGGGCTTATAATTCGGGAGGCCTCCTACGAGCAGTACTTC. This encodes CASSQGLIIREASYEQYF.

The gene calls are TRBV28 and TRBJ2-3; D remains unclear. CDR3 length: 14 residues. Germline-derived CDR1 and CDR2 are MDHEN and SYDVKM. V shed 5 bases and J shed 3 bases, with 12 bases lying between them. The CDR3 is CASSGAMGTDTQYF. CDR3 nucleotides: TGTGCCAGCAGTGGAGCCATGGGGACAGATACGCAGTATTTT.

About this clone: Other nucleotide sequences from this sample produce the same CDR3. The CDR3 DNA is TGCGCCAGCAGCTTGGGGGGGAACACTGAAGCTTTCTTT. Translating gives CASSLGGNTEAFF. This chain connects TRBV5-1 to TRBJ1-1; D call uncertain. This CDR3 region has 13 residues. Trimming left V 0 bases short and J 1 base short, with 4 bases between. Germline V gene lookup returns CDR1 SGHRS and CDR2 YFSETQ.

DNA of the CDR3: TGTGCCAGCAGTTACTACCGGGACAGGGGCTACGAGCAGTACTTC. It is translated as CASSYYRDRGYEQYF. V and J are TRBV6-5 and TRBJ2-7; 10 bases are a match to TRBD1. Trimming took 1 base from V and 3 from J; bases not matched to a gene: 3. Per germline, CDR1 MNHEY and CDR2 SVGAGI. CDR3 length: 15 amino acids.

The rearrangement links TRBV4-1 to TRBJ1-2; 12 bases fit TRBD1. Germline CDR1 is MGHRA and CDR2 is YSYEKL. The CDR3 loop spans 17 amino acids. After removal of 1 base from V and 4 bases from J, the junction contained 7 bases not matched to a gene. The CDR3 loop reads CASSQGGQGAFSYGYTF. CDR3 bases: TGCGCCAGCAGCCAAGGGGGACAGGGGGCTTTTAGCTATGGCTACACCTTC.

CDR3 DNA: TGTGCCAGCAGTGAATCCCCGGGGTCGGGTGAGACCCAGTACTTC. Amino acid sequence: CASSESPGSGETQYF. This chain joins TRBV6-1 and TRBJ2-5, with D perhaps TRBD2 (5 bases). The CDR3 has 15 amino acids. In germline, CDR1 is MNHNS, CDR2 SASEGT. The V and J ends lost 2 bases and 5 bases respectively, with 15 bases between them.

Regarding this clone: This may stem from a read error, because a much larger clone lies one nucleotide away. The identical CDR3 is also encoded by other nucleotide sequences in the sample. The chain carries TRBV13 and TRBJ2-7; D is undetermined. The germline gives CDR1 PRHDT, CDR2 FYEKMQ (reference sequence). The CDR3 runs to 12 residues. Trimming shortened V by 0 bases and J by 1 base, and 1 base separated the two germline ends. The CDR3 bases are TGTGCCAGCAGCTTAGGGTCCTACGAGCAGTACTTC. Residues: CASSLGSYEQYF.

The genes are TRBV19 and TRBJ2-3, with a weak D call TRBD2 (5 bases). Germline loops: CDR1 LNHDA, CDR2 SQIVND (reference sequence). The V end was cut by 0 bases, the J end by 0 bases, with 13 bases between. This CDR3 has 17 amino acids. DNA for the CDR3: TGTGCCAGTAGTATAGATCAGAGCGGAGCTAGCACAGATACGCAGTATTTT. Amino acid sequence: CASSIDQSGASTDTQYF.

The chain combines TRBV4-3 with TRBJ2-2; D is unresolved. This CDR3 has 19 amino acids. Trimming took off 1 base at V and 3 bases at J, with 21 bases between the two ends. The germline gives CDR1 LGHNA, CDR2 YSLEER. The CDR3 reads CASSQALVGQISYTGELFF. The DNA for the CDR3 is TGCGCCAGCAGCCAAGCCCTCGTCGGCCAGATATCGTACACCGGGGAGCTGTTTTTT.